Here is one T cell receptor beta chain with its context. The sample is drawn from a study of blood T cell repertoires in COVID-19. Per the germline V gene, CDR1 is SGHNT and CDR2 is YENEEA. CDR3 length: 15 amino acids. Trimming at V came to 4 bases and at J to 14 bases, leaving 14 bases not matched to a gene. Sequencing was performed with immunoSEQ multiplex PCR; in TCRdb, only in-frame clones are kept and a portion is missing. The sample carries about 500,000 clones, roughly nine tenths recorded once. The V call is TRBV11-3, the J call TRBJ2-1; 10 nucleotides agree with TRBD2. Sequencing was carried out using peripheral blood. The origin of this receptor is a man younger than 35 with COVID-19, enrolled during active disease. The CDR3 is CASSSPNQLAGREFF. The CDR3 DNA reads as TGTGCCAGCAGCTCCCCCAACCAACTAGCGGGAAGGGAGTTCTTC.